These 31 T cell receptor beta chains were all obtained from the same sample, sequenced in a study of cytomegalovirus exposure and HLA in healthy donors. 60 Vbeta and 13 Jbeta primers were used in PCR. Produced via immunoSEQ multiplex PCR; TCRdb's table is partial and in-frame only. This sample has 150,000 to 200,000 clones; roughly three quarters occur once, and the top ten carry roughly 1.5%. Specimen: PBMCs. These receptors were taken from a woman aged 45-59 years in good health and CMV-seronegative.

In its sample, this clone was seen once. This rearrangement joins TRBV9 to TRBJ2-2; D is ambiguous. The CDR3 sequence is 16 residues long. V lost 0 bases and J 4 bases, leaving 13 bases between the germline ends. Looked up from germline, CDR1 is SGDLS and CDR2 is YYNGEE. The CDR3 DNA is TGTGCCAGCAGCGTAGCCCTTTCCCCAGGCACCGGGGAGCTGTTTTTT. Residues: CASSVALSPGTGELFF. Variable domain in full (rest from reference TRBV9 and TRBJ2-2): DSGVTQTPKHLITATGQRVTLRCSPRSGDLSVYWYQQSLDQGLQFLIQYYNGEERAKGNILERFSAQQFPDLHSELNLSSLELGDSALYFCASSVALSPGTGELFFGEGSRLTVL.

This clone was picked up a small number of times. The gene calls are TRBV18 and TRBJ1-3; D might be TRBD1 (5 bases). V shed 4 bases and J shed 0 bases, with 16 bases lying between them. This CDR3 is built from 17 residues. Germline V gene data show CDR1 as KGHSH and CDR2 as LQKENI. CDR3 coding DNA: TGTGCCAGCTCACTCCGACAGACCAGTGGCTCTGGAAACACCATATATTTT. Its translation is CASSLRQTSGSGNTIYF.

This clone was picked up a small number of times. The CDR3 bases are TGTGCCAGCAAAAGGGGCAACTGGGGAAACACCATATATTTT. Its protein product is CASKRGNWGNTIYF. The chain has TRBV6-5 and TRBJ1-3; D perhaps matches TRBD1 (5 bases). The CDR3 sequence is 14 residues long. CDR1 is MNHEY and CDR2 is SVGAGI in the germline V gene. The V and J ends lost 7 bases and 4 bases respectively, with 14 bases between them.

The V call is TRBV5-1, the J call TRBJ1-5, with D perhaps matching TRBD1 (5 bases). Germline-derived CDR1 and CDR2 are SGHRS and YFSETQ. Trimming took off 0 bases at V and 3 bases at J, with 10 bases between the two ends. The CDR3 is made up of 15 amino acids. As DNA, the CDR3 is TGCGCCAGCAGCTTGGGTTCAGGGATCAATCAGCCCCAGCATTTT. Translation gives CASSLGSGINQPQHF.

This chain connects TRBV19 to TRBJ1-2; a possible D gene is TRBD1 (6 bases). CDR3 length: 13 amino acids. Trimming cost V 4 bases and J 3 bases, with 9 bases left between them. Looked up from germline, CDR1 is LNHDA and CDR2 is SQIVND (reference sequence). The CDR3 spells CASSRTVDYGYTF. DNA for the CDR3: TGTGCCAGTAGTAGGACAGTGGACTATGGCTACACCTTC.

The chain uses TRBV9 and TRBJ1-1, with a tentative D call TRBD1 (5 bases). Trimming removed 4 bases at V and 0 bases at J, with 7 bases between. The CDR3 has 13 residues. The germline V gene has CDR1 SGDLS and CDR2 YYNGEE. CDR3 sequence reads: CASSPGVNTEAFF. For the CDR3, the DNA is TGTGCCAGCAGCCCGGGGGTGAACACTGAAGCTTTCTTT.

Here the CDR3 DNA reads TGTGCCAGCAGCTTACGCGACTCCACCCACCCTTCCTACAATGAGCAGTTCTTC. Protein product: CASSLRDSTHPSYNEQFF. This sequence joins TRBV7-2 and TRBJ2-1; D remains ambiguous. The CDR3 is 18 residues long. V was clipped by 2 bases and J by 1 base, with 18 bases between them. CDR1 is SGHTA and CDR2 is FQGNSA in the germline V gene.

V gene TRBV11-3 combines with J gene TRBJ2-2, with 13 bases fitting TRBD2. CDR1 is SGHNT, CDR2 YENEEA, per germline. V shed 4 bases, J shed 0 bases, and the junction held 8 bases outside the gene matches. The CDR3 covers 19 residues. The CDR3: CASSSGTSGNLANTGELFF. As DNA, the CDR3 is TGTGCCAGCAGCTCGGGGACTAGCGGGAACCTCGCGAACACCGGGGAGCTGTTTTTT. The full variable domain, rest sourced from reference TRBV11-3 and TRBJ2-2, is EAGVVQSPRYKIIEKKQPVAFWCNPISGHNTLYWYLQNLGQGPELLIRYENEEAVDDSQLPKDRFSAERLKGVDSTLKIQPAELGDSAVYLCASSSGTSGNLANTGELFFGEGSRLTVL.

This chain connects TRBV28 to TRBJ2-7; 10 bases agree with TRBD1. CDR3 length: 15 amino acids. J gave up 6 bases and V 3 bases, and 8 bases lay outside the gene matches. From germline, CDR1 is MDHEN and CDR2 SYDVKM. This CDR3 is CASSFHSGTGVEQYF. DNA for the CDR3: TGTGCCAGCAGTTTCCATTCCGGGACAGGGGTCGAGCAGTACTTC.

The V and J genes are TRBV10-2 and TRBJ2-5, with 14 bases that match TRBD2. From germline, CDR1 is WSHSY and CDR2 SAAADI. The ends lost 7 bases at V and 5 bases at J; junction bases unmatched: 6. The CDR3 spans 15 residues. The CDR3 reads CASTGTSGRWETQYF. As DNA, the CDR3 is TGCGCCAGCACCGGGACTAGCGGGAGATGGGAGACCCAGTACTTC.

This CDR3 reads CASSPLMAGVSPLHF. In DNA form, the CDR3 reads TGTGCCAGCAGCCCCCTCATGGCCGGGGTTTCACCCCTCCACTTT. The chain recombines TRBV7-9 with TRBJ1-6; D is unclear. This CDR3 spans 15 amino acids. Trimming shortened V by 5 bases and J by 9 bases, and 17 bases separated the two germline ends. CDR1 SEHNR and CDR2 FQNEAQ come from the germline V gene (reference sequence).

This rearrangement joins TRBV6-1 to TRBJ1-5, with 7 bases fitting TRBD1. V trimming: 5 bases; J trimming: 3 bases; junction bases outside the gene matches: 4. Germline V gene lookup returns CDR1 MNHNS and CDR2 SASEGT. The CDR3 extends over 14 amino acids. CDR3 coding DNA: TGTGCCAGCAGTTTAGGGGGCCTCAATCAGCCCCAGCATTTT. Protein sequence: CASSLGGLNQPQHF.

The V call is TRBV6-5, the J call TRBJ2-1; tentatively, D is TRBD2 (6 bases). With 7 bases removed from V and 6 bases from J, the gap between germline ends came to 16 bases. CDR1 and CDR2 (germline): MNHEY, SVGAGI. This CDR3 contains 14 residues. The CDR3 protein is CASTPFTGSNEQFF. CDR3 DNA sequence: TGTGCCAGCACCCCATTTACCGGGAGCAATGAGCAGTTCTTC.

This clone was detected only a few times. The chain uses TRBV6-5 and TRBJ2-1; D call uncertain. Looked up from germline, CDR1 is MNHEY and CDR2 is SVGAGI. V was pared by 4 bases and J by 0 bases, with 10 bases between. CDR3 length: 15 residues. The CDR3 spells CASSLDFTSYNEQFF. CDR3 bases: TGTGCCAGCAGTTTAGACTTTACCTCCTACAATGAGCAGTTCTTC.

The rearrangement uses TRBV10-2 and TRBJ2-3, with TRBD2 identical over 13 bases. CDR1 and CDR2 (germline): WSHSY, SAAADI. The V gene end was trimmed by 6 bases and the J gene end by 2 bases; junction bases not matched to a gene: 5. This CDR3 has 16 residues. The CDR3 nucleotides read TGCGCCAGCAGCCCCGGGACTAGCGGGGACACAGATACGCAGTATTTT. Translated, it gives CASSPGTSGDTDTQYF.

The chain has TRBV4-3 and TRBJ2-3, with TRBD2 identical over 12 bases. This CDR3 has 15 amino acids. Trimming removed 5 bases from V and 7 bases from J; junction bases left unmatched: 7. The germline V gene has CDR1 LGHNA and CDR2 YSLEER. The CDR3 spells CASSGGLAGTYTQYF. The CDR3 DNA follows: TGCGCCAGCAGCGGTGGACTAGCGGGAACATATACGCAGTATTTT.

The chain carries TRBV11-2 and TRBJ2-3; 7 bases fit TRBD2. V trimming: 5 bases; J trimming: 10 bases; junction bases outside the gene matches: 18. This CDR3 contains 16 residues. Germline V CDR1 and CDR2: SGHAT, FQNNGV. The chain's CDR3 is CASSPTSSAPVRSQYF. Written as DNA, the CDR3 is TGTGCCAGCAGCCCGACTAGCTCCGCGCCCGTGAGGTCGCAGTATTTT.

V usage is TRBV28 and J usage is TRBJ1-4, with 8 bases identical to TRBD1. The CDR3 has 15 amino acids. Germline V gene sequence: CDR1 MDHEN, CDR2 SYDVKM. Germline trimming cut 6 bases from V and 5 bases from J; bases unmatched to any gene: 8. The CDR3 loop is CASRLTDRANEKLFF. CDR3 coding DNA: TGTGCCAGCAGGCTTACGGACAGGGCGAATGAAAAACTGTTTTTT.

V is TRBV6-5 and J is TRBJ2-7; 10 bases align to TRBD1. Per germline, CDR1 MNHEY and CDR2 SVGAGI. V gave up 5 bases and J gave up 2 bases; unmatched junction bases: 6. The CDR3 contains 15 residues. The CDR3 nucleotides read TGTGCCAGCAGTAAGAGGGACAGGGGAACCTACGAGCAGTACTTC. Protein sequence: CASSKRDRGTYEQYF.

A few counts support this clone. The chain joins TRBV2 to TRBJ1-5; 11 positions agree with TRBD1. The ends lost 3 bases at V and 15 bases at J; junction bases unmatched: 13. Germline V gene data show CDR1 as SNHLY and CDR2 as FYNNEI. CDR3 length equals 15 residues. The CDR3 loop is CASSEWGQGVRAWHF. The CDR3, as DNA: TGTGCCAGCAGTGAGTGGGGACAGGGGGTTAGGGCCTGGCATTTT.

This clone appeared once. The J gene is TRBJ2-2, the V gene TRBV7-3; 9 positions match TRBD2. This CDR3 region has 18 residues. The germline gives CDR1 SGHTA, CDR2 FQGTGA. With V trimmed by 4 bases and J by 7 bases, 16 bases remained unmatched. CDR3 residues: CASSSLPWAGGPNGELFF. CDR3 DNA sequence: TGTGCCAGCAGCTCCCTGCCTTGGGCGGGAGGGCCTAACGGGGAGCTGTTTTTT. Combining the CDR3 with reference TRBV7-3 and TRBJ2-2 gives the whole variable domain GAGVSQTPSNKVTEKGKYVELRCDPISGHTALYWYRQSLGQGPEFLIYFQGTGAADDSGLPNDRFFAVRPEGSVSTLKIQRTERGDSAVYLCASSSLPWAGGPNGELFFGEGSRLTVL.

CDR3 sequence reads: CASSYGLRNTEAFF. The CDR3, as DNA: TGTGCCAGCAGTTATGGACTACGGAACACTGAAGCTTTCTTT. The V and J genes are TRBV6-1 and TRBJ1-1; D not resolved. Germline V gene data show CDR1 as MNHNS and CDR2 as SASEGT. This CDR3 contains 14 residues. Trimming removed 5 bases from V and 1 base from J, with 11 bases in between.

V gene TRBV5-4 combines with J gene TRBJ2-1; 8 nucleotides agree with TRBD2. The CDR3 is 17 residues long. CDR1 is SGHNT and CDR2 is YYREEE in the germline V gene (reference sequence). Trimming at V came to 3 bases and at J to 3 bases, leaving 11 bases not matched to a gene. CDR3 in DNA: TGTGCCAGCAGCTCGGGGGGGTTTTTCGGGGTCTACAATGAGCAGTTCTTC. Translating it yields CASSSGGFFGVYNEQFF.

This clone showed up just once. This chain connects TRBV4-1 to TRBJ2-3; D unclear. The CDR3 is 14 amino acids. Germline-derived CDR1 and CDR2 are MGHRA and YSYEKL. V was clipped by 1 base and J by 3 bases, with 8 bases between them. The CDR3 is CASSQVSGTDTQYF. Written as DNA, the CDR3 is TGCGCCAGCAGCCAAGTATCCGGGACAGATACGCAGTATTTT.

The chain joins TRBV15 to TRBJ1-4; 7 positions agree with TRBD1. The CDR3 extends over 17 amino acids. V lost 3 bases to trimming and J lost 1 base; unmatched junction nucleotides: 8. CDR1 and CDR2 from the germline V gene are LNHNV and YYDKDF (reference sequence). The CDR3 is CATSRDKTGLTNEKLFF. The DNA for the CDR3 is TGTGCCACCAGCAGGGATAAGACAGGGCTAACTAATGAAAAACTGTTTTTT.

The rearrangement links TRBV6-6 to TRBJ1-5, with D unresolved. The CDR3 spans 15 residues. V was shortened by 5 bases and J by 1 base, with 12 bases between the two germline ends. Looked up from germline, CDR1 is MNHNY and CDR2 is SVGAGI (reference sequence). The CDR3 coding sequence is TGTGCCAGCAGTGGTGGAGCACGGAGCAATCAGCCCCAGCATTTT. Amino acids: CASSGGARSNQPQHF.

This clone was observed a single time. The rearrangement joins TRBV18 to TRBJ1-2, with D perhaps matching TRBD1 (6 bases). This CDR3 contains 16 residues. Germline V lookup: CDR1 KGHSH, CDR2 LQKENI. The V gene lost 3 bases and the J gene lost 0 bases, with 14 bases spanning the gap. CDR3 sequence: CASSPDRPPTNYGYTF. CDR3 bases: TGTGCCAGCTCACCTGACAGGCCCCCAACTAACTATGGCTACACCTTC.

The genes are TRBV9 and TRBJ2-2, with 7 bases lining up with TRBD1. V was clipped by 0 bases and J by 3 bases; unmatched bases: 8. The CDR3 totals 17 residues. Germline-derived CDR1 and CDR2 are SGDLS and YYNGEE. CDR3 coding DNA: TGTGCCAGCAGCGTAGCCCGGACAGGCGGGCACACCGGGGAGCTGTTTTTT. Its protein product is CASSVARTGGHTGELFF.

The chain has TRBV27 and TRBJ1-2, with TRBD1 matching over 7 bases. The CDR3 has 13 residues. V shed 6 bases and J 11 bases; nucleotides not matched to a gene: 12. Germline-derived CDR1 and CDR2 are MNHEY and SMNVEV (reference sequence). The CDR3 coding sequence is TGTGCCAGCAGAGAACCGACAGGGCTAGGTTACACCTTC. Amino acid sequence: CASREPTGLGYTF.

This rearrangement joins TRBV7-2 to TRBJ2-3; 14 positions match TRBD2. The germline V gene has CDR1 SGHTA and CDR2 FQGNSA. This CDR3 comprises 17 residues. With V trimmed by 3 bases and J by 2 bases, 4 bases remained unmatched. The CDR3 DNA follows: TGTGCCAGCAGCTTCGGGACTAGCGGGGGAGCCACAGATACGCAGTATTTT. Translated: CASSFGTSGGATDTQYF.

The count of this clone is one. The rearrangement uses TRBV5-1 and TRBJ2-1, with 9 bases lining up with TRBD2. There are 15 residues in the CDR3. Germline CDR1 and CDR2: SGHRS and YFSETQ. J lost 9 bases, V lost 3 bases, and 10 bases had no gene match. The CDR3 coding sequence is TGCGCCAGCAGCTCGATAGCGGGGGCGCAGGGTGAGCAGTTCTTC. Encoded protein: CASSSIAGAQGEQFF.